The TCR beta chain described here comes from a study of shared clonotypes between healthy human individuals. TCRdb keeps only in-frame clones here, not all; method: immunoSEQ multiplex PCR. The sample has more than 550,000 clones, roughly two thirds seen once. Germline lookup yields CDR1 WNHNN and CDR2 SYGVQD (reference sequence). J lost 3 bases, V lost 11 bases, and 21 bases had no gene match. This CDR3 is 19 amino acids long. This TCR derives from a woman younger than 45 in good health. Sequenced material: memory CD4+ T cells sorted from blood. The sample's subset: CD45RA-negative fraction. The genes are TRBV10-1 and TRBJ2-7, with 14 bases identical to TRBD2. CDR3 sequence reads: CAREEGTSGRLVMCYEQYF. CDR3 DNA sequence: TGCGCCCGTGAAGAGGGGACTAGCGGGAGACTAGTGATGTGCTACGAGCAGTACTTC.